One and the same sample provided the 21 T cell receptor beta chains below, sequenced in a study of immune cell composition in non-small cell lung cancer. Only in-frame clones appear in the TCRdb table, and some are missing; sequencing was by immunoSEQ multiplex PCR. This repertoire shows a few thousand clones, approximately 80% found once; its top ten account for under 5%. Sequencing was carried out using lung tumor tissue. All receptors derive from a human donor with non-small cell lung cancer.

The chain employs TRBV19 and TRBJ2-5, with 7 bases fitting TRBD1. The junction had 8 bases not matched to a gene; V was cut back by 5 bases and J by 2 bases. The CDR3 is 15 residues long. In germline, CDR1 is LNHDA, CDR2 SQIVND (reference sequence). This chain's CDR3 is CASSFGQVDQETQYF. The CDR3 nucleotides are TGTGCCAGTAGTTTTGGACAGGTGGATCAAGAGACCCAGTACTTC.

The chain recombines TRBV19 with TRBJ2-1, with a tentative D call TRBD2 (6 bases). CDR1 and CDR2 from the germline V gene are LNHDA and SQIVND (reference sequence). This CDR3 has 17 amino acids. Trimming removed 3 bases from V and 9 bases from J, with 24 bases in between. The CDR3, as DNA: TGTGCCAGTAGTATGGGGCACGGTGTGGTGGGAGGCGGTGAGCAGTTCTTC. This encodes CASSMGHGVVGGGEQFF.

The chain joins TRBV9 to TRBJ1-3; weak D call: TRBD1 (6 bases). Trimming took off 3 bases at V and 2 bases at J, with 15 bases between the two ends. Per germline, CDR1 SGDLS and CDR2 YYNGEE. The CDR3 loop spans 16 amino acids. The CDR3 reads CASSGAGALAGNTIYF. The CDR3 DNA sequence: TGTGCCAGCAGCGGAGCGGGGGCATTAGCTGGAAACACCATATATTTT. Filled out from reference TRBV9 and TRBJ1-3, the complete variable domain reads DSGVTQTPKHLITATGQRVTLRCSPRSGDLSVYWYQQSLDQGLQFLIQYYNGEERAKGNILERFSAQQFPDLHSELNLSSLELGDSALYFCASSGAGALAGNTIYFGEGSWLTVV.

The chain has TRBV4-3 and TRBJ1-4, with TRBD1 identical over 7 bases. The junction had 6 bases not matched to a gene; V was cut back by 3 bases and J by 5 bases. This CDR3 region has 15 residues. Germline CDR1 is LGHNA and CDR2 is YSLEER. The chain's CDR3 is CASSHDAGGNEKLFF. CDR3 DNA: TGCGCCAGCAGCCATGATGCAGGGGGGAATGAAAAACTGTTTTTT.

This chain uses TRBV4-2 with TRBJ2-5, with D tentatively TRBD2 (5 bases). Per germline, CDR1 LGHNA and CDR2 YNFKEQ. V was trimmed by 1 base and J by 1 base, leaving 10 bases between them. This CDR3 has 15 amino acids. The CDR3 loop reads CASSQGRGFQETQYF. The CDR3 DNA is TGTGCCAGCAGCCAAGGCCGGGGATTCCAAGAGACCCAGTACTTC.

The DNA for the CDR3 is TGTGCTAGTGGCACACCAGGGGATACTGAAGCTTTCTTT. Its protein is CASGTPGDTEAFF. The V call is TRBV12-5, the J call TRBJ1-1; a weak D match, TRBD1 (6 bases). The germline V and J ends were trimmed by 6 bases and 5 bases, with 13 bases remaining between them. This CDR3 has 13 amino acids. The germline V gene encodes CDR1 LGHNT and CDR2 FRNRAP.

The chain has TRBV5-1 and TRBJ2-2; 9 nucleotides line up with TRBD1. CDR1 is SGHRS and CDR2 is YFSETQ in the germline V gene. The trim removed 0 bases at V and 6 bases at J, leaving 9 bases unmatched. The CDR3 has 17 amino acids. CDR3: CASSLVRTGEKAGELFF. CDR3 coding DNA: TGCGCCAGCAGCTTGGTTAGGACAGGGGAAAAAGCCGGGGAGCTGTTTTTT.

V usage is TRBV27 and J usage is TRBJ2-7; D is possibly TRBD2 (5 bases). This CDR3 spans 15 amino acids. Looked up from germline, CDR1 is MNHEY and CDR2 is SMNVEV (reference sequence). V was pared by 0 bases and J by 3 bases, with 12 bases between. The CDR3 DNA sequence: TGTGCCAGCAGTTTATCAAGACTATCAGGCTACGAGCAGTACTTC. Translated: CASSLSRLSGYEQYF.

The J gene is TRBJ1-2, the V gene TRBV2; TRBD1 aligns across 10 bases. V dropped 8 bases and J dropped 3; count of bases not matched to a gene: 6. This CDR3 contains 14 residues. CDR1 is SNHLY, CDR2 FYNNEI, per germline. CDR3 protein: CASGRDRGHYGYTF. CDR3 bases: TGTGCCAGCGGACGGGACAGGGGACACTATGGCTACACCTTC.

DNA for the CDR3: TGTGCCAGCAGTTTAGGGGAGGATAATTCACCCCTCCACTTT. Translation: CASSLGEDNSPLHF. This chain connects TRBV27 to TRBJ1-6; D is undetermined. The CDR3 covers 14 residues. Germline V gene data show CDR1 as MNHEY and CDR2 as SMNVEV (reference sequence). Trimming took 2 bases from V and 5 from J, leaving 7 bases between them.

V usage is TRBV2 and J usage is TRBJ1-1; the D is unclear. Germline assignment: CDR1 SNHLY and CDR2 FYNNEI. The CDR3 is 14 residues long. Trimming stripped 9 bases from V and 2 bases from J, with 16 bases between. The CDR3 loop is CASGEALGNTEAFF. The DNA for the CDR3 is TGTGCCAGTGGGGAGGCGTTGGGAAACACTGAAGCTTTCTTT.

CDR3 sequence: CASSQVSPTGGDSNQPQHF. The CDR3 DNA sequence: TGTGCCAGCAGCCAAGTATCCCCGACAGGGGGCGATAGCAATCAGCCCCAGCATTTT. The J gene is TRBJ1-5, the V gene TRBV4-2; 10 bases map to TRBD1. With V trimmed by 1 base and J by 0 bases, 9 bases remained unmatched. The length of the CDR3 is 19 residues. Germline V gene data show CDR1 as LGHNA and CDR2 as YNFKEQ.

CDR3 sequence (DNA): TGTGCCAGCAGCTTGGACTATTCGAACACTGAAGCTTTCTTT. It is translated as CASSLDYSNTEAFF. The rearrangement joins TRBV5-5 to TRBJ1-1; D remains unclear. The V gene's germline CDR1 is SGHKS and CDR2 YYEKEE (reference sequence). Trimming stripped 0 bases from V and 1 base from J, with 7 bases between. The CDR3 sequence is 14 residues long.

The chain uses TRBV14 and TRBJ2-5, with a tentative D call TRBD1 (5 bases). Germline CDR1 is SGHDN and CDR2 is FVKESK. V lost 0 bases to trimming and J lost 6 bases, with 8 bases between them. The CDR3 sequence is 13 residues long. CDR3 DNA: TGTGCCAGCAGCCAAGATACAGGACAGACCCAGTACTTC. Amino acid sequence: CASSQDTGQTQYF.

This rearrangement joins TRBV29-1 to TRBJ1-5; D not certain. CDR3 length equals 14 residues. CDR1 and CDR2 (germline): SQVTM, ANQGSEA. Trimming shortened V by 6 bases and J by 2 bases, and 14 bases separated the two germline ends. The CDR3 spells CSVVEAVGNQPQHF. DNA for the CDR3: TGCAGCGTGGTAGAAGCGGTGGGCAATCAGCCCCAGCATTTT.

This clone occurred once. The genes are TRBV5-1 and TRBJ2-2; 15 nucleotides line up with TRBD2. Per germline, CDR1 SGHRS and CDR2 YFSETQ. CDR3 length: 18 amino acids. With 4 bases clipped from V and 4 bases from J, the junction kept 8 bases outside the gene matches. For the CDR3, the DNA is TGCGCCAGCAGCCGTCTCGGACTAGCGGGGGGGGGCACCGGGGAGCTGTTTTTT. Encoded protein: CASSRLGLAGGGTGELFF.

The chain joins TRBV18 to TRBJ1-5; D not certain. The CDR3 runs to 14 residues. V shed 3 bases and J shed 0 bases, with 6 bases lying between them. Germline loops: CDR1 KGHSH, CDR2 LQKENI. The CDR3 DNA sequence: TGTGCCAGCTCACCGCAGATTAGCAATCAGCCCCAGCATTTT. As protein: CASSPQISNQPQHF. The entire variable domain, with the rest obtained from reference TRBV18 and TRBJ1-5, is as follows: NAGVMQNPRHLVRRRGQEARLRCSPMKGHSHVYWYRQLPEEGLKFMVYLQKENIIDESGMPKERFSAEFPKEGPSILRIQQVVRGDSAAYFCASSPQISNQPQHFGDGTRLSIL.

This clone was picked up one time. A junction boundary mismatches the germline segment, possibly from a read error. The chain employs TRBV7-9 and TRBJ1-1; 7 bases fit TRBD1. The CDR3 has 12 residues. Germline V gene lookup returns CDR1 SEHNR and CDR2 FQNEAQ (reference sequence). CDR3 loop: CASSSSTRQGTF. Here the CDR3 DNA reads TGTGCCAGCAGTTCTTCCACCAGACAGGGAACGTTT.

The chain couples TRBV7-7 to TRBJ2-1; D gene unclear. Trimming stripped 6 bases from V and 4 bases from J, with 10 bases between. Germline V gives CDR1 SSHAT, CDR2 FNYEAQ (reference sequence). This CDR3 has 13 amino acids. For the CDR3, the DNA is TGTGCCAGCAGTGAGAACTTGTACAATGAGCAGTTCTTC. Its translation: CASSENLYNEQFF.

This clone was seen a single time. This CDR3 is CASSFAGTGGETQYF. CDR3 in DNA: TGTGCCAGCAGCTTCGCCGGGACAGGGGGGGAGACCCAGTACTTC. This chain links TRBV7-6 with TRBJ2-5, with TRBD1 identical over 11 bases. The V gene's germline CDR1 is SGHVS and CDR2 FNYEAQ. Trimming removed 3 bases from V and 5 bases from J; junction bases left unmatched: 5. This CDR3 has 15 amino acids.

The CDR3 DNA reads as TGTGCCAGCAGCGCGGGTTTCGCAGATACGCAGTATTTT. Translating it yields CASSAGFADTQYF. This rearrangement joins TRBV7-9 to TRBJ2-3; tentatively, D is TRBD2 (5 bases). Germline CDR1 reads SEHNR; CDR2 reads FQNEAQ (reference sequence). This CDR3 is built from 13 residues. V was pared by 5 bases and J by 4 bases, with 10 bases between.